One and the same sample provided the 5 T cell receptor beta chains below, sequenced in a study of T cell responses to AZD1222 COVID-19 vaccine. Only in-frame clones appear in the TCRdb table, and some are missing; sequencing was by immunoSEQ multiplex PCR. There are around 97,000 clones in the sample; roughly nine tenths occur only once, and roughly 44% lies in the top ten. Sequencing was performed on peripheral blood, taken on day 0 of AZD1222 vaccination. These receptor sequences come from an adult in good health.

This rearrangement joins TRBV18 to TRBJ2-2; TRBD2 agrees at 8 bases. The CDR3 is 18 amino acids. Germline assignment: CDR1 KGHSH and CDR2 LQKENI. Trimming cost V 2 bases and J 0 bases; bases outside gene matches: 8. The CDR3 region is CASSPVSGVTANTGELFF. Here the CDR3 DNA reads TGTGCCAGCTCACCAGTTAGCGGGGTTACAGCGAACACCGGGGAGCTGTTTTTT.

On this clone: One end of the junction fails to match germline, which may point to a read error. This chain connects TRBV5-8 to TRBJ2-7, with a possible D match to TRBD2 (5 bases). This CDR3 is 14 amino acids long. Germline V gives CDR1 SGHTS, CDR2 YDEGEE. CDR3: CASSLAGGSRRLIF. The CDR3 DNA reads TGTGCCAGCAGCTTGGCAGGCGGGTCTCGGCGTTTGATCTTC.

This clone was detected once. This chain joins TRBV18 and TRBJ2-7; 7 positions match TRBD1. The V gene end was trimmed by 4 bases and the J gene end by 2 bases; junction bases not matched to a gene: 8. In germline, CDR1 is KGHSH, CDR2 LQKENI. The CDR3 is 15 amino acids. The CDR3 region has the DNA TGTGCCAGCTCACTGGACAGGATGTCAACCTACGAGCAGTACTTC. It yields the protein CASSLDRMSTYEQYF.

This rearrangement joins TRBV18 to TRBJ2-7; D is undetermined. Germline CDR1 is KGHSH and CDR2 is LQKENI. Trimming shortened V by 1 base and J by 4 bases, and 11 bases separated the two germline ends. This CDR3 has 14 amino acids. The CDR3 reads CASSPQDSQYEQYF. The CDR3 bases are TGTGCCAGCTCACCACAGGATTCCCAATACGAGCAGTACTTC.

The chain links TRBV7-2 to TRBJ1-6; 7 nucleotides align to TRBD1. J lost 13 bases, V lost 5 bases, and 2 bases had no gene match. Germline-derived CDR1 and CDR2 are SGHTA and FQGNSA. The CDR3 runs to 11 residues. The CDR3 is CASSPGGPLHF. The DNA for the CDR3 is TGTGCCAGCAGCCCAGGGGGGCCCCTCCACTTT.